Sequencing of this T cell receptor beta chain was carried out in a study of neurological immune-mediated disorders. In Maryland, USA, blood bank volunteers were the healthy controls. It was from 2 million PBMCs stored at -80 C that the unsorted libraries were obtained. Germline CDR1 KGHDR, CDR2 SFDVKD. Deletions cut 8 bases from V and 2 bases from J, with 9 bases between. CDR3 length: 12 amino acids. Synthesis of cDNA was performed by 5'RACE using 10-nucleotide random UMIs. TCRdb ran MiXCR on the 5' RACE reads and lists one entry per CDR3 protein. The table records under 60,000 distinct CDR3 sequences, 15% to 20% of them present only once. This clonotype was counted many times. No antigen is known for it. Overall study findings and caveats: Private repertoires in all groups were suggested, as expanded clones shared no CDR3 amino acid sequences across subjects.

The material sequenced was PBMCs. The rearrangement uses TRBV24-1 and TRBJ2-7; D is possibly TRBD1 or TRBD2 (5 bases each). The origin of this receptor is a man aged 60 to 69 in good health. Here the CDR3 reads CATKEGTYEQYF. As DNA, the CDR3 is TGTGCCACCAAAGAGGGGACCTACGAGCAGTACTTC.